The 24 T cell receptor beta chains given below trace back to one sample, sequenced in a study of shared clonotypes between healthy human individuals. Generated by immunoSEQ multiplex PCR, the TCRdb table keeps only in-frame clones and is missing some. The sample yields roughly 2.2 million clones, approximately 93% seen once. Sequencing was done on a sample of naive CD4+ T cells from PBMCs. As for subset: CD45RA+ positively selected. The receptors were gathered from a young man in good health. Some clones in this sample may be carry-over from other donors' samples.

The chain is built from TRBV4-1 and TRBJ2-2; TRBD2 aligns across 13 bases. Germline assignment: CDR1 MGHRA and CDR2 YSYEKL. J gave up 3 bases and V 4 bases, and 5 bases lay outside the gene matches. CDR3 length: 17 residues. The CDR3 bases are TGCGCCAGCAGCCTCGGACTAGCGGGAGCTTACACCGGGGAGCTGTTTTTT. It is translated as CASSLGLAGAYTGELFF.

The genes are TRBV6-5 and TRBJ2-7, with 7 nucleotides matching TRBD1. V trimming: 9 bases; J trimming: 1 base; junction bases outside the gene matches: 9. The CDR3 is made up of 14 amino acids. CDR1 is MNHEY and CDR2 is SVGAGI in the germline V gene. As DNA, the CDR3 is TGTGCCAGTTGGGGACAGACGACTTCCTACGAGCAGTACTTC. Translated, it gives CASWGQTTSYEQYF.

The genes are TRBV7-9 and TRBJ2-7; TRBD1 aligns across 9 bases. V lost 0 bases and J lost 7; bases outside the gene matches: 4. The CDR3 consists of 14 residues. Germline CDR1 SEHNR, CDR2 FQNEAQ (reference sequence). The CDR3 loop reads CASSLAGQGGEQYF. The CDR3, as DNA: TGTGCCAGCAGCTTAGCGGGACAGGGAGGGGAGCAGTACTTC.

This chain connects TRBV6-6 to TRBJ1-5, with D maybe TRBD1 (5 bases). The CDR3 is made up of 15 amino acids. V was trimmed by 5 bases and J by 4 bases, leaving 15 bases between them. CDR1 and CDR2 from the germline V gene are MNHNY and SVGAGI (reference sequence). The CDR3 reads CASSLSSQANQPQHF. The CDR3 DNA follows: TGTGCCAGCAGTCTTTCGTCACAGGCTAATCAGCCCCAGCATTTT.

Remarks on this clone: This sample also contains other DNA sequences that code for the same CDR3. This rearrangement joins TRBV6-1 to TRBJ1-1; D unclear. Germline V gives CDR1 MNHNS, CDR2 SASEGT. The CDR3 has 12 residues. Trimming removed 6 bases from V and 0 bases from J, with 5 bases in between. CDR3 DNA: TGTGCCAGCAGAAGGTTGAACACTGAAGCTTTCTTT. It codes for CASRRLNTEAFF.

This clone was seen just once. The J gene is TRBJ1-4, the V gene TRBV19, with a possible D match to TRBD1 (6 bases). The germline V gene has CDR1 LNHDA and CDR2 SQIVND (reference sequence). The V and J ends lost 2 bases and 8 bases respectively, with 18 bases between them. The CDR3 sequence is 16 residues long. The CDR3 is CASSIRLDSPGEKLFF. The CDR3 bases are TGTGCCAGTAGTATAAGGTTGGACAGCCCTGGGGAAAAACTGTTTTTT. Full variable domain (outside the CDR3, taken from reference TRBV19 and TRBJ1-4): DGGITQSPKYLFRKEGQNVTLSCEQNLNHDAMYWYRQDPGQGLRLIYYSQIVNDFQKGDIAEGYSVSREKKESFPLTVTSAQKNPTAFYLCASSIRLDSPGEKLFFGSGTQLSVL.

This chain uses TRBV4-3 with TRBJ1-4; D unresolved. Trimming took off 0 bases at V and 3 bases at J, with 8 bases between the two ends. The CDR3 has 15 residues. Germline V gives CDR1 LGHNA, CDR2 YSLEER. The CDR3 nucleotides are TGCGCCAGCAGCCAAGACGGGAGCTCTAATGAAAAACTGTTTTTT. Translation: CASSQDGSSNEKLFF.

This chain links TRBV18 with TRBJ2-7; D is perhaps TRBD1 (7 bases). This CDR3 spans 13 amino acids. With 3 bases removed from V and 11 bases from J, the gap between germline ends came to 17 bases. Germline V gene lookup returns CDR1 KGHSH and CDR2 LQKENI. CDR3 protein: CASSPRQGGEEYF. The DNA of the CDR3 is TGTGCCAGCTCACCGCGGCAGGGGGGAGAGGAGTACTTC.

The chain couples TRBV25-1 to TRBJ1-1; 9 nucleotides line up with TRBD1. CDR3 length equals 16 residues. From germline, CDR1 is MGHDK and CDR2 SYGVNS. V was pared by 5 bases and J by 1 base, with 8 bases of the junction left unmatched. CDR3 residues: CASSNVPGQGNTEAFF. DNA of the CDR3: TGTGCCAGCAGTAATGTACCGGGACAGGGGAACACTGAAGCTTTCTTT.

Worth noting for this clone: Other DNA sequences from this sample encode an identical CDR3 as well. The rearrangement uses TRBV5-1 and TRBJ2-1; D gene uncertain. The CDR3 is made up of 15 amino acids. CDR1 is SGHRS and CDR2 is YFSETQ in the germline V gene. V was shortened by 0 bases and J by 0 bases, with 7 bases between the two germline ends. The CDR3 sequence: CASSLAGSSYNEQFF. DNA for the CDR3: TGCGCCAGCAGCTTGGCAGGTAGCTCCTACAATGAGCAGTTCTTC.

The chain is built from TRBV15 and TRBJ2-7; 12 nucleotides match TRBD2. The germline V gene encodes CDR1 LNHNV and CDR2 YYDKDF (reference sequence). This CDR3 spans 15 amino acids. J was trimmed by 6 bases and V by 1 base; bases with no gene match: 4. The CDR3 DNA follows: TGTGCCACCAGCAGAGGTCCTAGCGGGAGGGCCGAGCAGTACTTC. This sequence encodes CATSRGPSGRAEQYF.

The chain joins TRBV11-3 to TRBJ2-2; TRBD1 matches at 7 bases. Germline V CDR1 and CDR2: SGHNT, YENEEA. Trimming took 5 bases from V and 6 from J; bases not matched to a gene: 12. The CDR3 covers 16 residues. CDR3 sequence reads: CASSPRQGRGPGELFF. The CDR3 nucleotides read TGTGCCAGCAGCCCGCGACAGGGAAGGGGACCCGGGGAGCTGTTTTTT.

J is TRBJ2-7 and V is TRBV4-1, with D possibly TRBD1 on 6 matching bases. Germline V gene data show CDR1 as MGHRA and CDR2 as YSYEKL. The CDR3 loop spans 16 amino acids. Trimming cost V 4 bases and J 2 bases, with 18 bases left between them. CDR3 sequence: CASSRHSGKGAYEQYF. The CDR3 nucleotides read TGCGCCAGCAGCCGACATTCCGGGAAGGGGGCCTACGAGCAGTACTTC.

A remark on this clone: The same CDR3 can be traced to other DNA sequences in this sample. The chain joins TRBV29-1 to TRBJ2-3; perhaps D is TRBD1 or TRBD2 (6 bases each). Germline V lookup: CDR1 SQVTM, CDR2 ANQGSEA. The CDR3 spans 12 residues. V was pared by 3 bases and J by 4 bases, with 8 bases between. CDR3 loop: CSVEEGADTQYF. Written as DNA, the CDR3 is TGCAGCGTTGAGGAGGGGGCAGATACGCAGTATTTT.

The CDR3 DNA sequence: TGCAGCGTTGAAGGGCCAGGGGTTTATGGCTACACCTTC. Encoded protein: CSVEGPGVYGYTF. This chain joins TRBV29-1 and TRBJ1-2, with a weak D call TRBD1 (6 bases). Germline CDR1 and CDR2: SQVTM and ANQGSEA. V shed 1 base and J shed 5 bases, with 11 bases lying between them. This CDR3 has 13 amino acids. Filled out from reference TRBV29-1 and TRBJ1-2, the complete variable domain reads SAVISQKPSRDICQRGTSLTIQCQVDSQVTMMFWYRQQPGQSLTLIATANQGSEATYESGFVIDKFPISRPNLTFSTLTVSNMSPEDSSIYLCSVEGPGVYGYTFGSGTRLTVV.

The chain is built from TRBV5-4 and TRBJ1-2; D unclear. Germline CDR1 and CDR2: SGHNT and YYREEE (reference sequence). Between the trimmed V and J ends, which lost 4 bases and 0 bases, there was a span of 10 bases. The CDR3 is 14 residues long. CDR3 coding DNA: TGTGCCAGCAGCCCCACTCCAGCTAACTATGGCTACACCTTC. Its translation: CASSPTPANYGYTF.

This chain uses TRBV5-1 with TRBJ2-3, with 8 bases lining up with TRBD1. The length of the CDR3 is 17 residues. Germline V lookup: CDR1 SGHRS, CDR2 YFSETQ. V shed 3 bases, J shed 6 bases, and the junction held 15 bases outside the gene matches. The CDR3 loop is CASSWRRGQAIPDTQYF. CDR3 nucleotides: TGCGCCAGCAGCTGGCGTCGGGGACAGGCGATCCCGGATACGCAGTATTTT.

V usage is TRBV29-1 and J usage is TRBJ1-4; no definite D call. V was trimmed by 3 bases and J by 8 bases, leaving 10 bases between them. Germline CDR1 is SQVTM and CDR2 is ANQGSEA. The CDR3 loop spans 12 amino acids. The DNA for the CDR3 is TGCAGCGTTGATGTTGGGGAGGAAAAACTGTTTTTT. It translates to CSVDVGEEKLFF.

The CDR3: CASTTQGDTEAFF. The CDR3 nucleotides are TGTGCCAGCACAACACAGGGGGACACTGAAGCTTTCTTT. The chain carries TRBV28 and TRBJ1-1; 8 bases are shared with TRBD1. CDR1 and CDR2 from the germline V gene are MDHEN and SYDVKM. The V gene end was trimmed by 7 bases and the J gene end by 3 bases; junction bases not matched to a gene: 4. CDR3 length: 13 residues.

In this sample, this clone turned up once. This chain links TRBV7-6 with TRBJ2-2, with D unclear. There are 16 residues in the CDR3. The germline gives CDR1 SGHVS, CDR2 FNYEAQ. The V and J ends lost 3 bases and 0 bases respectively, with 11 bases between them. CDR3 loop: CASSFTRTANTGELFF. The CDR3 nucleotides are TGTGCCAGCAGCTTCACCAGGACGGCGAACACCGGGGAGCTGTTTTTT.

The chain recombines TRBV7-9 with TRBJ2-7; a weak D match, TRBD1 (5 bases). The CDR3 length is 13 residues. CDR1 is SEHNR, CDR2 FQNEAQ, per germline (reference sequence). The V end lost 5 bases, the J end lost 5 bases, and 13 bases lay between the germline ends. The CDR3 DNA sequence: TGTGCCAGCAGCCCACAATGGGGCCACGAGCAGTACTTC. It yields the protein CASSPQWGHEQYF.

This clone was detected only a few times. The chain employs TRBV28 and TRBJ1-2; tentatively, D is TRBD1 (6 bases). The CDR3 consists of 9 residues. Germline V gene data show CDR1 as MDHEN and CDR2 as SYDVKM. CDR3 region: CAGGPGYTF. CDR3 bases: TGTGCTGGGGGGCCGGGCTACACCTTC.

Remarks on this clone: Mismatch with germline at one junction end may stem from a read error. This rearrangement joins TRBV2 to TRBJ2-7; D unclear. The CDR3 sequence is 14 residues long. Looked up from germline, CDR1 is SNHLY and CDR2 is FYNNEI. The CDR3 sequence is CASTETSDFYEQYF. In nucleotides, the CDR3 is TGTGCCAGCACTGAAACATCAGACTTCTACGAGCAGTACTTC.

The chain carries TRBV14 and TRBJ2-5, with D tentatively TRBD1 (5 bases). The length of the CDR3 is 15 residues. Germline-derived CDR1 and CDR2 are SGHDN and FVKESK. The V end lost 3 bases, the J end lost 2 bases, and 13 bases lay between the germline ends. The CDR3 DNA is TGTGCCAGCAGCCATTTCTTGGACACACAAGAGACCCAGTACTTC. Protein product: CASSHFLDTQETQYF.